This entry lists 8 T cell receptor beta chains sequenced from one sample in a study of blood T cell repertoires in COVID-19. Profiled with immunoSEQ multiplex PCR; TCRdb holds only in-frame clones, not every one. In the table there are 150,000 to 200,000 clones, around 77% of which are singletons. The sequencing input was peripheral blood. All receptors come from a man aged 55 to 70 with active or convalescent COVID-19.

This chain connects TRBV7-8 to TRBJ2-3; possible D gene TRBD1, 6 bases. With 5 bases removed from V and 4 bases from J, the gap between germline ends came to 13 bases. In germline, CDR1 is SGHVS, CDR2 FQNEAQ. CDR3 length equals 14 residues. The CDR3 sequence is CASSRGRGSDTQYF. The CDR3 nucleotides are TGTGCCAGCAGCCGAGGCAGGGGTTCAGATACGCAGTATTTT.

The chain uses TRBV3-1 (or the pseudogene TRBV3-2) and TRBJ2-1; 7 nucleotides match TRBD2. The CDR3 length is 14 residues. Germline values: CDR1 LGHDT, CDR2 YNNKEL (reference sequence). J was trimmed by 4 bases and V by 5 bases; bases with no gene match: 5. The CDR3 nucleotides read TGTGCCAGCAGCAAAGCTAGCGGATACAATGAGCAGTTCTTC. As protein: CASSKASGYNEQFF.

The J gene is TRBJ2-1, the V gene TRBV5-1; D possibly corresponds to TRBD2 (6 bases). CDR1 is SGHRS and CDR2 is YFSETQ in the germline V gene. CDR3 length equals 19 residues. The V end was cut by 3 bases, the J end by 0 bases, with 22 bases between. CDR3 coding DNA: TGCGCCAGCAGCTCCTTTACTCCGGGACTGCTAGACTCCTACAATGAGCAGTTCTTC. Protein product: CASSSFTPGLLDSYNEQFF.

CDR3: CATSRGLAGGPYTGELFF. The CDR3 bases are TGTGCCACCAGCAGGGGACTAGCGGGAGGGCCTTACACCGGGGAGCTGTTTTTT. J is TRBJ2-2 and V is TRBV15, with 16 bases identical to TRBD2. The CDR3 is 18 residues long. V gave up 3 bases and J gave up 3 bases; unmatched junction bases: 4. Per the germline V gene, CDR1 is LNHNV and CDR2 is YYDKDF (reference sequence).

This rearrangement joins TRBV7-3 to TRBJ2-7; 7 bases map to TRBD2. CDR1 is SGHTA and CDR2 is FQGTGA in the germline V gene. The CDR3 sequence is 15 residues long. The junction had 5 bases not matched to a gene; V was cut back by 3 bases and J by 0 bases. CDR3 in amino acids: CASSFGGSDSYEQYF. CDR3 in DNA: TGTGCCAGCAGCTTCGGCGGGAGCGACTCCTACGAGCAGTACTTC.

This clone was detected a few times. The rearrangement links TRBV19 to TRBJ1-5; the match to TRBD1 covers 10 bases. Germline-derived CDR1 and CDR2 are LNHDA and SQIVND (reference sequence). After removal of 4 bases from V and 6 bases from J, the junction contained 9 bases not matched to a gene. There are 16 residues in the CDR3. As DNA, the CDR3 is TGTGCCAGTAGTAGACACCGGGACAGGGGACGTCAGCCCCAGCATTTT. It specifies CASSRHRDRGRQPQHF.

This chain links TRBV5-4 with TRBJ1-4, with D possibly TRBD1 on 6 matching bases. From germline, CDR1 is SGHNT and CDR2 YYREEE (reference sequence). This CDR3 has 15 residues. With 0 bases removed from V and 5 bases from J, the gap between germline ends came to 11 bases. The CDR3 DNA follows: TGTGCCAGCAGCTTGGTTGGGGGCGCGAATGAAAAACTGTTTTTT. Translating gives CASSLVGGANEKLFF.

The rearrangement links TRBV4-2 to TRBJ2-3; D is possibly TRBD2 (6 bases). CDR1 is LGHNA, CDR2 YNFKEQ, per germline. V was clipped by 0 bases and J by 4 bases, with 14 bases between them. This CDR3 is built from 16 residues. The CDR3 loop reads CASSQEIKGGADTQYF. The CDR3, as DNA: TGTGCCAGCAGCCAAGAAATTAAGGGCGGGGCAGATACGCAGTATTTT.